This T cell receptor beta chain was sequenced in a study of T cells in localized non-small cell lung cancer. Study-level points and caveats: Paired adjacent lung recovered a median approximately 57 of the top 100 tumor clones. Clonality peaked in uninvolved adjacent lung rather than tumor.

Clones were sequenced by immunoSEQ multiplex PCR, and TCRdb holds only the in-frame ones, with some missing. This sample has 90,000 to 100,000 clones, with under 95% found just once. Of note for this clone: Its antigen is not known.

CDR1 and CDR2 from the germline V gene are LGHNA and YNFKEQ. V gave up 0 bases and J gave up 2 bases, with 13 bases separating them. CDR3 length: 16 amino acids. This specimen consisted of PBMCs, obtained before any cancer treatment. This TCR came from a woman aged 40-69 years with stage II squamous cell lung carcinoma. The chain couples TRBV4-2 to TRBJ1-1; D not certain. DNA for the CDR3: TGTGCCAGCAGCCAAGAAGTAGGGAATTTCAACACTGAAGCTTTCTTT. This codes for CASSQEVGNFNTEAFF.